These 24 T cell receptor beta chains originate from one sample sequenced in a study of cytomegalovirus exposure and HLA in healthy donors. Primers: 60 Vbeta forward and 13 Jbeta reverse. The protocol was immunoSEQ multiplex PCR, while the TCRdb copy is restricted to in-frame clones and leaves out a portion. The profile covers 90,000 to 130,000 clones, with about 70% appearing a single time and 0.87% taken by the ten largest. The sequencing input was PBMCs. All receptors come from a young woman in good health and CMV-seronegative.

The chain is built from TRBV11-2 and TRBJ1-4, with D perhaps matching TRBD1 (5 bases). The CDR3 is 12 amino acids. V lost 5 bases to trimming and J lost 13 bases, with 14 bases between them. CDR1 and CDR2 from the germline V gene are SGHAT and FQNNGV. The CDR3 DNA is TGTGCCAGCAGCGGTTTTGCGGGGGGACTGTTTTTT. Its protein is CASSGFAGGLFF.

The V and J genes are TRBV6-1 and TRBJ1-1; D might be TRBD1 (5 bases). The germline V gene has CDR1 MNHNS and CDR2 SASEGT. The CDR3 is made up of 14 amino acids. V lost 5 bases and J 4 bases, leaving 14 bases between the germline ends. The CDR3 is CASSRGRRATEAFF. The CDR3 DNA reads TGTGCCAGCAGTCGGGGGAGGAGGGCCACTGAAGCTTTCTTT.

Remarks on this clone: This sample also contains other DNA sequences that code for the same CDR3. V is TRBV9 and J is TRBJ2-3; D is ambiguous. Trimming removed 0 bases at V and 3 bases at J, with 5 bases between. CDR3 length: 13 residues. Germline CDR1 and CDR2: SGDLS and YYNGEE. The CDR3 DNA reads TGTGCCAGCAGCGTAGCGTCGACAGATACGCAGTATTTT. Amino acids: CASSVASTDTQYF.

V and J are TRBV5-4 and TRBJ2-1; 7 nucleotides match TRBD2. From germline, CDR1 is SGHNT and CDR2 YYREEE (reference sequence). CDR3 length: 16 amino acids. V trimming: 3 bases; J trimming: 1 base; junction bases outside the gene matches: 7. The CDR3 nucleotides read TGTGCCAGCAGCTCGGGCGGCGGGAGTTCCTACAATGAGCAGTTCTTC. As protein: CASSSGGGSSYNEQFF.

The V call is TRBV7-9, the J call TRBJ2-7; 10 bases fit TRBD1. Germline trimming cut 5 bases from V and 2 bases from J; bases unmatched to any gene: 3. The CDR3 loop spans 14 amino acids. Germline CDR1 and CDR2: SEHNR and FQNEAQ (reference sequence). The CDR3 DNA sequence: TGTGCCAGCAGCAAGGACAGGGGGGCCTACGAGCAGTACTTC. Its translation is CASSKDRGAYEQYF.

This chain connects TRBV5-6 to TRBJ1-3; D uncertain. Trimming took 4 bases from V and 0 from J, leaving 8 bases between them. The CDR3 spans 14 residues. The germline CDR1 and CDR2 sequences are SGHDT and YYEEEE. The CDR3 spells CASSHTNSGNTIYF. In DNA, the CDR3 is TGTGCCAGCAGCCACACTAACTCTGGAAACACCATATATTTT.

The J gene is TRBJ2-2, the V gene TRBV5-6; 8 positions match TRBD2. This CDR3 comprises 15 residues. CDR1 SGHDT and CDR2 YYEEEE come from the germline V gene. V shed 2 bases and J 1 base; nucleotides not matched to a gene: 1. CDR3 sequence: CASSFSGKNTGELFF. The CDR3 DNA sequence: TGTGCCAGCAGCTTTAGCGGGAAGAACACCGGGGAGCTGTTTTTT.

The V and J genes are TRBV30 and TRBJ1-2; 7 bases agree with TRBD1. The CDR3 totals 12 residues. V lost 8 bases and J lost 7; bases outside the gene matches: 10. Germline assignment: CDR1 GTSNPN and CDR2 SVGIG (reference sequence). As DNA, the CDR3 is TGTGCCGGGTACAGGGGCGCGGGTGGCTACACCTTC. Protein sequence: CAGYRGAGGYTF.

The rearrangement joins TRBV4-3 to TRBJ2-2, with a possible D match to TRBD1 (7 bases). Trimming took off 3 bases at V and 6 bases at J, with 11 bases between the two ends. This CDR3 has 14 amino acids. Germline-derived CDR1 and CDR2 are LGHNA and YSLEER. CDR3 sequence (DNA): TGCGCCAGCAGCCACGACAGGGAGGCCGGGGAGCTGTTTTTT. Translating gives CASSHDREAGELFF.

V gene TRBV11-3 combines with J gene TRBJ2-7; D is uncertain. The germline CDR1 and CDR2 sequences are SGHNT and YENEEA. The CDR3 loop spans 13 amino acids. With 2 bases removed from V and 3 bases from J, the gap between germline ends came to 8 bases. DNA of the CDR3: TGTGCCAGCAGCTTAATACCGGTCTACGAGCAGTACTTC. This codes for CASSLIPVYEQYF.

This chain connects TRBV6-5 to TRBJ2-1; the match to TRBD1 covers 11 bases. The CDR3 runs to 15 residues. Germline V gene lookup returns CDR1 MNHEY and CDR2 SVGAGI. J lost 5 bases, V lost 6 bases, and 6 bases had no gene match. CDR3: CASSAGTGGDNEQFF. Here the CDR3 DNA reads TGTGCCAGCAGCGCCGGGACAGGGGGGGACAATGAGCAGTTCTTC.

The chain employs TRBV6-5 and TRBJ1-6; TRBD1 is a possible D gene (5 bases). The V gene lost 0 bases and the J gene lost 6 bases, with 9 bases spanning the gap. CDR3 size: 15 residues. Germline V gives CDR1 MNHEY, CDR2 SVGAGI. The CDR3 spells CASSYSQGSNSPLHF. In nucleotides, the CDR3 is TGTGCCAGCAGTTACTCGCAGGGCTCTAATTCACCCCTCCACTTT.

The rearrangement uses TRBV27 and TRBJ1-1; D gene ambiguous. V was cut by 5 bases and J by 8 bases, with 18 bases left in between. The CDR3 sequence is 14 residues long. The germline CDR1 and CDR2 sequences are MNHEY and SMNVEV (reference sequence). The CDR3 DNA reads TGTGCCAGCAGTCATAAATTCTCCGGGTGCGAAGCTTTCTTT. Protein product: CASSHKFSGCEAFF.

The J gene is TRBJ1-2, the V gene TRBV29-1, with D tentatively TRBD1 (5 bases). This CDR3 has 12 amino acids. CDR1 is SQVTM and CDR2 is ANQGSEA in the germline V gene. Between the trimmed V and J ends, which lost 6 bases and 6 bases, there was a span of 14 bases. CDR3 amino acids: CSVAPGGDGYTF. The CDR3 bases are TGCAGCGTCGCACCGGGGGGGGATGGCTACACCTTC.

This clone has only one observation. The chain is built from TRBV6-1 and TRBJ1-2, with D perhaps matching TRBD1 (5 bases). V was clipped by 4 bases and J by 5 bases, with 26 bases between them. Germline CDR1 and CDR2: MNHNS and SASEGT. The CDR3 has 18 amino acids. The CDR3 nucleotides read TGTGCCAGCAGTGGGACACCGGGACTTACCCCCTCTTATTATGGCTACACCTTC. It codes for CASSGTPGLTPSYYGYTF.

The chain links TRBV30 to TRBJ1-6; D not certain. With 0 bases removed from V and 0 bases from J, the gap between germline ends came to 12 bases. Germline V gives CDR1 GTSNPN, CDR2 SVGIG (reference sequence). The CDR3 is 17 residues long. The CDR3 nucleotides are TGTGCCTGGAGTGTATCTGTAACAAGCTCCTATAATTCACCCCTCCACTTT. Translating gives CAWSVSVTSSYNSPLHF. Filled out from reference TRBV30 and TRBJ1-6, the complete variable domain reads SQTIHQWPATLVQPVGSPLSLECTVEGTSNPNLYWYRQAAGRGLQLLFYSVGIGQISSEVPQNLSASRPQDRQFILSSKKLLLSDSGFYLCAWSVSVTSSYNSPLHFGNGTRLTVT.

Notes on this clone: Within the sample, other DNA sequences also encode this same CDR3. The CDR3 bases are TGCGCCAGCAGCTTGGCCGCAGGCTATGGCTACACCTTC. Its translation: CASSLAAGYGYTF. V usage is TRBV5-1 and J usage is TRBJ1-2; the D is unclear. The CDR3 sequence is 13 residues long. With 0 bases removed from V and 4 bases from J, the gap between germline ends came to 7 bases. From germline, CDR1 is SGHRS and CDR2 YFSETQ.

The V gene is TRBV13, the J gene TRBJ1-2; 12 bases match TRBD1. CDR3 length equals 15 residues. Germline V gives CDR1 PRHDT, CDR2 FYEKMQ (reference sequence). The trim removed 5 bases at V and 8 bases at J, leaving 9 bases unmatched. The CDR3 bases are TGTGCCAGCAGCCTAAGGGGACAGGGGGCGGGAGGCTACACCTTC. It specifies CASSLRGQGAGGYTF.

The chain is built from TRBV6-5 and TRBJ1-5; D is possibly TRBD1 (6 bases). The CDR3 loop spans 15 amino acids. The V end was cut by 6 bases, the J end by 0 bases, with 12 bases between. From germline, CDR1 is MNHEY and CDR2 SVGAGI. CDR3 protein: CASSQSGVSNQPQHF. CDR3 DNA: TGTGCCAGCAGCCAGTCAGGGGTTAGCAATCAGCCCCAGCATTTT.

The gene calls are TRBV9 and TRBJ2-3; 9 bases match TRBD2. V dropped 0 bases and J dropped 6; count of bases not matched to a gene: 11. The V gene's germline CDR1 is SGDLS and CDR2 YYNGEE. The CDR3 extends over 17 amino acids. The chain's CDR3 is CASSVEIGRGGPDTQYF. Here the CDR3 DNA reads TGTGCCAGCAGCGTAGAGATTGGGCGGGGGGGCCCGGATACGCAGTATTTT. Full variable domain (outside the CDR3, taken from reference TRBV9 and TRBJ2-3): DSGVTQTPKHLITATGQRVTLRCSPRSGDLSVYWYQQSLDQGLQFLIQYYNGEERAKGNILERFSAQQFPDLHSELNLSSLELGDSALYFCASSVEIGRGGPDTQYFGPGTRLTVL.

CDR3 nucleotides: TGTGCCAGCAGCTTCTTAACTAGCGGGGTCCTAAATGAGCAGTTCTTC. As protein: CASSFLTSGVLNEQFF. The gene calls are TRBV7-6 and TRBJ2-1; 10 bases align to TRBD2. The CDR3 length is 16 residues. Germline V CDR1 and CDR2: SGHVS, FNYEAQ. Unmatched junction bases numbered 9, after V lost 3 bases and J lost 7 bases. The full variable domain, in which reference TRBV7-6 and TRBJ2-1 provide the parts outside the CDR3, is GAGVSQSPRYKVTKRGQDVALRCDPISGHVSLYWYRQALGQGPEFLTYFNYEAQQDKSGLPNDRFSAERPEGSISTLTIQRTEQRDSAMYRCASSFLTSGVLNEQFFGPGTRLTVL.

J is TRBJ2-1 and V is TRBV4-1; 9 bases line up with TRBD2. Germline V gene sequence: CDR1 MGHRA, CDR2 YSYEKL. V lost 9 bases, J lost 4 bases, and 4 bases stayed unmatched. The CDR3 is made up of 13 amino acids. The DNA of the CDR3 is TGCGCCAGAAATAGCGGGAGTTACAATGAGCAGTTCTTC. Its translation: CARNSGSYNEQFF.

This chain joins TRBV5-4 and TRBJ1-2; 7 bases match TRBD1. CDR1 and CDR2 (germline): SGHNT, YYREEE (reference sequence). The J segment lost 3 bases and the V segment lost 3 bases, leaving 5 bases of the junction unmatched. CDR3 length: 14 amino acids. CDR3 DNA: TGTGCCAGCAGCTGGGGACAGCACGACTATGGCTACACCTTC. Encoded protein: CASSWGQHDYGYTF.

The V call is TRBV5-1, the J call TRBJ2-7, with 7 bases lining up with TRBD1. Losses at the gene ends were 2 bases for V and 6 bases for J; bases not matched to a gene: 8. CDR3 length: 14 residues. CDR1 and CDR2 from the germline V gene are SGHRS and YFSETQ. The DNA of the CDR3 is TGCGCCAGCAGCTTCGGACAGGAGAGAGGCGAGCAGTACTTC. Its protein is CASSFGQERGEQYF.